The clone carrying this T cell receptor (beta chain) was detected a few times. In the original analysis: Amplification of reference gene primers was used by the study to estimate nucleated cell counts. Sequenced by immunoSEQ multiplex PCR; TCRdb stores in-frame clones only, minus some. For V, J and clone size, that table is used; D and trimming come from the DNA. This sample has roughly 200,000 clones; about 83% occur once, and the top ten carry about 1.3%. The data are from a study of blood T cell repertoires in COVID-19. Study overall: Italy, Spain and the United States were the sources of the convalescent and acute COVID-19 samples. The analysed material was cDNA or gDNA that came from T cells, B-cell-depleted T cells, or PBMCs.

The receptor's source is a woman in her thirties with COVID-19, enrolled during active disease. The specimen sequenced was peripheral blood.

The CDR3 loop is CSASAGLAGGYGNEQFF. The CDR3 nucleotides read TGCAGTGCTAGTGCGGGACTAGCGGGAGGGTATGGCAATGAGCAGTTCTTC. V usage is TRBV20-1 and J usage is TRBJ2-1; 16 nucleotides line up with TRBD2. Germline CDR1 DFQATT, CDR2 SNEGSKA (reference sequence). Trimming took 3 bases from V and 6 from J; bases not matched to a gene: 8. This CDR3 is built from 17 residues.